These 4 T cell receptor beta chains were all obtained from the same sample, sequenced in a study of blood T cell repertoires in COVID-19. Method: immunoSEQ multiplex PCR; TCRdb's copy keeps in-frame clones and lacks some. The sample consists of about 180,000 clones, more than 75% of them appearing once. Sequencing used PBMCs or T cells enriched from blood (not recorded which). The receptors shown here come from a woman in her fifties or sixties who had recovered from COVID-19.

Written as DNA, the CDR3 is TGTGCCAGCACCCTCTCTAGGGGCGGGGCCAACGTCCTGACTTTC. Its protein is CASTLSRGGANVLTF. This rearrangement joins TRBV3-1 (or the pseudogene TRBV3-2) to TRBJ2-6; D is perhaps TRBD1 (5 bases). The germline CDR1 and CDR2 sequences are LGHDT and YNNKEL (reference sequence). The V end was cut by 7 bases, the J end by 4 bases, with 14 bases between. This CDR3 contains 15 residues.

The genes are TRBV7-2 and TRBJ1-2; D is unclear. The CDR3 length is 12 residues. Trimming took off 4 bases at V and 7 bases at J, with 10 bases between the two ends. Germline V lookup: CDR1 SGHTA, CDR2 FQGNSA. The CDR3 here is CASSSTKFGYTF. The CDR3 nucleotides are TGTGCCAGCAGCTCGACAAAGTTTGGCTACACCTTC.

This clone has a single count. J is TRBJ1-5 and V is TRBV28; 7 bases fit TRBD1. J was trimmed by 1 base and V by 8 bases; bases with no gene match: 14. Germline assignment: CDR1 MDHEN and CDR2 SYDVKM. The CDR3 contains 17 residues. CDR3 region: CASGILRGLPSNQPQHF. The CDR3 nucleotides read TGTGCCAGCGGGATTCTCAGGGGGTTACCCAGCAATCAGCCCCAGCATTTT.

This clone was counted a few times. The rearrangement joins TRBV2 to TRBJ2-1; 10 bases are a match to TRBD2. V lost 6 bases to trimming and J lost 5 bases; unmatched junction nucleotides: 4. The CDR3 covers 14 residues. Germline CDR1 and CDR2: SNHLY and FYNNEI. The CDR3 is CASRGGLADNEQFF. DNA of the CDR3: TGTGCCAGCAGGGGCGGACTAGCGGACAATGAGCAGTTCTTC. The complete variable domain, with remaining parts taken from reference TRBV2 and TRBJ2-1, reads EPEVTQTPSHQVTQMGQEVILRCVPISNHLYFYWYRQILGQKVEFLVSFYNNEISEKSEIFDDQFSVERPDGSNFTLKIRSTKLEDSAMYFCASRGGLADNEQFFGPGTRLTVL.